These T cell receptor beta chains were read from a single sample in a study of human T cells and chemical hapten exposure. MiXCR, applied by TCRdb to the RACE reads, yields one record per CDR3 protein. Of approximately 350,000 distinct CDR3 sequences listed, roughly 6.9% are singletons. The sequencing here drew on whole blood, taken in connection with sensitization to the hapten diphenylcyclopropenone (DPC). These receptor sequences come from a woman aged 18-29 years with alopecia areata. Some clones in this sample may be carry-over from other donors' samples. The CDR3 runs from the conserved cysteine through the conserved F or W. A D gene is named only where the DNA matches it firmly. Where a row states a size, it is once, few, many or the class of an expanded clone; other rows omit it.

>TRBJ2-4|NA|many|TRBV19
CASIPTAGGKNIQYF
TGTGCCAGTATCCCAACGGCGGGTGGCAAAAACATTCAGTACTTC
>TRBJ1-4|NA|few|TRBV6-5
CASSEGGIEKLFF
TGTGCCAGCAGTGAGGGGGGAATTGAAAAACTGTTTTTT
>TRBJ1-4|NA|NA|TRBV12-3/TRBV12-4
CASSLAGGADEKLFF
TGTGCCAGCAGTTTAGCCGGGGGCGCGGATGAAAAACTGTTTTTT
>TRBJ1-1|TRBD1|few|TRBV15
CATSRDNRGQGETNTEAFF
TGTGCCACCAGCAGAGATAACAGAGGACAGGGGGAGACTAACACTGAAGCTTTCTTT
>TRBJ2-3|NA|many|TRBV9
CASSQQWREDTQYF
TGTGCCAGCAGCCAACAGTGGCGGGAAGATACGCAGTATTTT
>TRBJ2-5|TRBD1|NA|TRBV6-2/TRBV6-3
CASSYLGQGVPGEETQYF
TGTGCCAGCAGTTACCTGGGACAGGGGGTGCCCGGGGAGGAGACCCAGTACTTC
>TRBJ1-5|NA|NA|TRBV10-3
CAISQGTSNQPQHF
TGTGCCATCAGTCAGGGGACTAGCAATCAGCCCCAGCATTTT
>TRBJ2-7|TRBD1|many|TRBV6-5
CASSSGTAYYEQYF
TGTGCCAGCAGTTCCGGGACAGCGTACTACGAGCAGTACTTC
>TRBJ1-2|NA|few|TRBV29-1
CSASGFSNYGYTF
TGCAGCGCTTCAGGGTTCTCTAACTATGGCTACACCTTC
>TRBJ2-7|TRBD2|many|TRBV28
CASRRGLAGAFYEQYF
TGTGCCAGCAGAAGGGGACTAGCGGGGGCATTTTACGAGCAGTACTTC
>TRBJ1-3|NA|few|TRBV6-1
CASSEGGASGNTIYF
TGTGCCAGCAGTGAAGGGGGGGCCTCTGGAAACACCATATATTTT
>TRBJ2-3|NA|NA|TRBV5-4
CASSSTPQQGNTQYF
TGTGCCAGCAGCTCGACGCCCCAACAGGGTAATACGCAGTATTTT
>TRBJ1-2|TRBD1|few|TRBV29-1
CSAASPGTGPYGYTF
TGCAGCGCCGCCTCTCCCGGGACAGGGCCATATGGCTACACCTTC
>TRBJ2-3|NA|few|TRBV20-1
CSASVSGSETDTQYF
TGCAGTGCTAGTGTGTCGGGGAGTGAGACAGATACGCAGTATTTT
>TRBJ2-3|TRBD2|NA|TRBV20-1
CSARLAGGDSDTQYF
TGCAGTGCTAGACTAGCGGGGGGCGATTCAGATACGCAGTATTTT
>TRBJ2-7|TRBD1|NA|TRBV18
CASSPRTGKYEQYF
TGTGCCAGCTCACCTCGGACAGGGAAATACGAGCAGTACTTC
>TRBJ2-7|TRBD2|few|TRBV20-1
CSAFKGAGSYEQYF
TGCAGTGCCTTTAAAGGAGCGGGGAGCTACGAGCAGTACTTC
>TRBJ1-5|TRBD1|few|TRBV3-1
CASSQGTGLQPQHF
TGTGCCAGCAGCCAAGGGACAGGGCTTCAGCCCCAGCATTTT
>TRBJ1-1|NA|NA|TRBV6-5
CASSYSINMNTEAFF
TGTGCCAGCAGTTACTCGATCAACATGAACACTGAAGCTTTCTTT
>TRBJ1-5|NA|many|TRBV20-1
CSAKQGLSFQPQHF
TGCAGTGCTAAACAGGGCTTGTCATTTCAGCCCCAGCATTTT
>TRBJ2-7|NA|many|TRBV29-1
CSIGGSDEQYF
TGCAGTATAGGGGGAAGCGACGAGCAGTACTTC
>TRBJ2-5|NA|NA|TRBV5-1
CASSLEGGLKETQYF
TGCGCCAGCAGCTTGGAGGGGGGGCTAAAAGAGACCCAGTACTTC
>TRBJ1-1|NA|few|TRBV12-3/TRBV12-4
CASSPEVLGMNTEAFF
TGTGCCAGCAGCCCGGAGGTTTTGGGCATGAACACTGAAGCTTTCTTT
>TRBJ1-1|NA|few|TRBV10-3
CAIRNSNTEAFF
TGTGCCATACGGAATTCGAACACTGAAGCCTTCTTT
>TRBJ1-1|NA|NA|TRBV20-1
CSARAAPDTEAFF
TGCAGTGCCCGGGCCGCCCCGGACACTGAAGCTTTCTTT
>TRBJ1-2|NA|few|TRBV2
CASSETEEIRSQTTNYGYTF
TGTGCCAGCAGTGAAACTGAGGAGATTAGGTCCCAGACTACTAACTATGGCTACACCTTC
>TRBJ2-3|TRBD2|many|TRBV4-2
CASSQETSGGADTQYF
TGTGCCAGCAGCCAGGAGACTAGCGGGGGGGCAGATACGCAGTATTTT
>TRBJ1-1|NA|NA|TRBV7-6
CASSSTMNTEAFF
TGTGCCAGCAGTTCAACGATGAACACTGAAGCTTTCTTT
>TRBJ2-3|TRBD2|few|TRBV6-6
CASSYRAGGYVDTQYF
TGTGCCAGCAGTTACCGGGCCGGGGGGTACGTAGATACGCAGTATTTT
>TRBJ1-5|NA|many|TRBV20-1
CSARRGPSTSNQPQHF
TGCAGTGCTAGGAGGGGCCCCTCCACGAGCAATCAGCCCCAGCATTTT
>TRBJ1-1|NA|NA|TRBV6-4
CASSDTSTDTEAFF
TGTGCCAGCAGTGACACCTCGACAGACACTGAAGCTTTCTTT
>TRBJ2-1|NA|few|TRBV10-3
CAISKGAGDSYNEQFF
TGTGCCATCAGTAAAGGGGCAGGGGACTCCTACAATGAGCAGTTCTTC
>TRBJ2-3|NA|few|TRBV20-1
CSARGVREITDTQYF
TGCAGTGCTAGAGGGGTCCGAGAAATCACAGATACGCAGTATTTT
>TRBJ2-2|NA|few|TRBV6-5
CASRYERHTGELFF
TGTGCCAGCAGATACGAGAGGCACACCGGGGAGCTGTTTTTT
>TRBJ1-1|TRBD1|few|TRBV6-6
CASSSPPGQSNTEAFF
TGTGCCAGCAGTTCCCCCCCGGGACAGTCGAACACTGAAGCTTTCTTT
>TRBJ2-5|NA|many|TRBV7-9
CASSLISETQYF
TGTGCCAGCAGCCTAATCTCGGAGACCCAGTACTTC
>TRBJ2-3|TRBD2|many|TRBV3-1
CASSLSGADTQYF
TGTGCCAGCAGCCTTAGCGGGGCAGATACGCAGTATTTT
>TRBJ2-3|TRBD1|few|TRBV6-2/TRBV6-3
CASSSFRGSIADTQYF
TGTGCCAGCAGTTCCTTCAGGGGGTCAATCGCAGATACGCAGTATTTT
>TRBJ2-1|TRBD1|NA|TRBV12-3/TRBV12-4
CASSLGGQFLNEQFF
TGTGCCAGCAGTTTAGGGGGACAGTTTCTGAATGAGCAGTTCTTC
>TRBJ1-5|TRBD1|NA|TRBV7-9
CASSQGRVGQVDNQPQHF
TGTGCCAGCAGCCAAGGGAGAGTCGGACAGGTTGACAATCAGCCCCAGCATTTT